This T cell receptor (beta chain) was sequenced during a study of blood T cell repertoires in COVID-19. Whole-study context: Donors in the United States, Italy and Spain gave samples during acute or convalescent COVID-19.

The germline CDR1 and CDR2 sequences are KGHDR and SFDVKD. The CDR3 is 15 amino acids. V trimming: 3 bases; J trimming: 3 bases; junction bases outside the gene matches: 5. Participants were aged roughly 18 to 100 years from 24 US areas. Cohort assignment relied on participant-reported clinical history. Authors' processing steps: Amplifying reference gene primers gave estimates of nucleated cell counts. The assay was immunoSEQ multiplex PCR, and TCRdb's table has in-frame clones only and misses some. The V and J calls and clone size were taken over from that table, and D and trimming were inferred from the DNA. The sample records a few hundred thousand clones, over 80% being singletons.

The J gene is TRBJ2-5, the V gene TRBV24-1; the match to TRBD2 covers 8 bases. The receptor was isolated from a human donor in a cohort exposed to, infected with or recovered from COVID-19 (not recorded which). The donor label of this sample is uncertain. The sample comprised PBMCs or T cells enriched from blood (not recorded which). The CDR3 region is CATSDARTSKETQYF. The DNA for the CDR3 is TGTGCCACCAGTGATGCGAGGACTAGCAAAGAGACCCAGTACTTC.